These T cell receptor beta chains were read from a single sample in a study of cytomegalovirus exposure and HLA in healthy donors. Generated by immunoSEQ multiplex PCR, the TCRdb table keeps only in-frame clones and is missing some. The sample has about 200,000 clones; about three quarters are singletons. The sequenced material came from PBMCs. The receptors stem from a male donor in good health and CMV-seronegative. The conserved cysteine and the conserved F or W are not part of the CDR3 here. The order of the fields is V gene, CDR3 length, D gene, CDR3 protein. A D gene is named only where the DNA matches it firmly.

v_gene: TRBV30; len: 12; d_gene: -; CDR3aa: ACPDRTNTGELF
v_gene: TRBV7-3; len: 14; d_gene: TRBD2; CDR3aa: ASSAASGGFTGELF
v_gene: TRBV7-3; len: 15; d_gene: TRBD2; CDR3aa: ASSNPGEGGLLETQY
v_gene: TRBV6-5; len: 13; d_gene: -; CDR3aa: ASSRDRNLNEKLF
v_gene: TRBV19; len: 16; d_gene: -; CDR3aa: ASSMRQRSGTLQETQY
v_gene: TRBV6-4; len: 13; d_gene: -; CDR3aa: ASSLDTSSYNEQF
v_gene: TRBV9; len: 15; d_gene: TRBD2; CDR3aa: ASTHAGLAGGTGELF
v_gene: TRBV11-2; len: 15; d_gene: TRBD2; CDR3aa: ASSLPPGGMSSYEQY
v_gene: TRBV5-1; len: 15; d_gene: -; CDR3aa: ASSPLWVGRAGDTQY
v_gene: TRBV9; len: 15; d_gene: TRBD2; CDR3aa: ASSVGGAGGDQETQY
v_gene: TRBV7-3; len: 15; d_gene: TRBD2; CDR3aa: ASSLRVGLAGGDEQF
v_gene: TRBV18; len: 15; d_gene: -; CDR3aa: ASSPRWAGGAANEQF
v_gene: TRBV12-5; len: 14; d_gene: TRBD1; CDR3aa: ASGYGTGRSTDTQY
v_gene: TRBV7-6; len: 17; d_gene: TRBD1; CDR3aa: ASSRFPHGQGPLRNTIY
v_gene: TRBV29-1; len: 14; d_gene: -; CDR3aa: SVDGRGGPRQETQY
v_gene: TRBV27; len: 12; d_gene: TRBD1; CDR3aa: ASWTGNSGNTIY
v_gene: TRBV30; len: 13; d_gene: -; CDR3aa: AWSIGRTKDTEAF
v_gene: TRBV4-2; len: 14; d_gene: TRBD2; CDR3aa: ASSQDPAGEGETQY
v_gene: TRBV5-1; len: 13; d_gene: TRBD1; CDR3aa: ASSPGTGEGYGYT
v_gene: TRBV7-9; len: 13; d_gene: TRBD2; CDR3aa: ASSPRSGRGHEQY
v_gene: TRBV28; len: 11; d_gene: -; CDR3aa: ASGGGAQYEQY
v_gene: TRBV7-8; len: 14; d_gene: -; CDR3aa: ASSLSRQGSYNEQF
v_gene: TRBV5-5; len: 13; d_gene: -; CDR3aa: ASSLYRQRGYGYT
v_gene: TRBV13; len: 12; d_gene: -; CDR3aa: ASSSPDRYYGYT
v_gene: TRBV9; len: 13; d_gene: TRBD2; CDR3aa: ASSGGAGGSYEQY
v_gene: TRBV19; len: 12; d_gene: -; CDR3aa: ASSIQGHGGELF
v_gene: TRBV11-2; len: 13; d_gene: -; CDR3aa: ASSFGLADYNEQF
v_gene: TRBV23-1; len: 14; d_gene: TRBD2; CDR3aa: ASSQSRLAGTDTQY
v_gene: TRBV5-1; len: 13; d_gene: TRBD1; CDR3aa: ASSFQGTANEKLF
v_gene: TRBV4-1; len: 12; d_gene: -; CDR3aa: ASSQGPGGNEQY